This T cell receptor beta chain was recovered during a study of CD8 T cells in Susac syndrome. The RNA, roughly 0.45 to 1 ug, was put through reverse transcription using random hexamers. Across 54 Vbeta and 13 Jbeta, immunoSEQ multiplex PCR amplified TCR beta CDR3. TCRdb redid the calling of the immunoSEQ multiplex PCR reads with MiXCR, one entry per CDR3 protein. The data hold under 550,000 distinct CDR3 sequences, with approximately 85% observed a single time. This CDR3 region has 12 residues. The germline V gene has CDR1 MNHNS and CDR2 SASEGT. Trimming left V 8 bases short and J 1 base short, with 5 bases between. Sequencing of TCR beta was performed on blood CD8+ T cells and on blood CD4+ T cells. Included as multiple sclerosis controls were treatment-naive patients who had stable or active relapsing-remitting disease. Through negative isolation, CD4+ and CD8+ T cells were obtained, while TEMRA cells were enriched using FACS.

The sequence came from a human donor with multiple sclerosis. Sequences were obtained from CD8+ T cells from PBMCs. The J gene is TRBJ2-2, the V gene TRBV6-1, with D unresolved. This CDR3 reads CASPRNTGELFF. DNA of the CDR3: TGTGCCAGCCCGCGGAACACCGGGGAGCTGTTTTTT.